The T cell receptor beta chain under discussion was sequenced for a study of CD8 T cells in ankylosing spondylitis. From the 5' RACE reads, TCRdb called clonotypes with MiXCR, one entry per CDR3 protein. The sample carries 200,000 to 250,000 distinct CDR3 sequences, about 16% recorded once. Findings of the study overall: CD8+ cells made up the disease-linked clones, which were relatively rare in peripheral blood. Disease-linked clones reportedly concentrated significantly in matched ankylosing spondylitis synovial fluid. Among TCR beta sequences, a motif of roughly 8 highly homologous variants appeared characteristic of ankylosing spondylitis blood. Past research had described some motif variants in reactive arthritis synovial fluid and blood.

This clonotype showed up just a few times. The antigen is unknown. V was shortened by 7 bases and J by 6 bases, with 16 bases between the two germline ends. CDR1 is SEHNR, CDR2 FQNEAQ, per germline (reference sequence). The CDR3 loop spans 14 amino acids. Sequenced sample: blood, either unsorted or a sorted T cell fraction (not recorded which). The genes are TRBV7-9 and TRBJ1-5; the D gene is possibly TRBD1 (6 bases). The TCR comes from a male donor with ankylosing spondylitis. The CDR3 loop is CASTSGGLGQPQHF. CDR3 nucleotides: TGTGCCAGCACCTCCGGGGGCCTGGGTCAGCCCCAGCATTTT.